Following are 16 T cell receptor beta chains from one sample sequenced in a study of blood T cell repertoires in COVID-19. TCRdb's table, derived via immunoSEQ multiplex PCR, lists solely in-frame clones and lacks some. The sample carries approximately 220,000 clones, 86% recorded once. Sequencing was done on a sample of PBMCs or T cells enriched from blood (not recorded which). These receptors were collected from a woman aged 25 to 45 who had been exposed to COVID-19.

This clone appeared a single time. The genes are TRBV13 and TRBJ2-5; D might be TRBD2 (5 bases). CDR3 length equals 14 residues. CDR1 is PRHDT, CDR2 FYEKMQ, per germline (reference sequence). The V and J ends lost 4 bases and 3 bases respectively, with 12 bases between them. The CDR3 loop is CASSSGLSKETQYF. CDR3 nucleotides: TGTGCCAGCAGCTCCGGACTTTCGAAAGAGACCCAGTACTTC.

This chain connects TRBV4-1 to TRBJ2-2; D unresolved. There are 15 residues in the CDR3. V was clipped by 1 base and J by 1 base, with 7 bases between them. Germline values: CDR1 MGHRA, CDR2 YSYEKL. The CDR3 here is CASSQGPGNTGELFF. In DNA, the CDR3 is TGCGCCAGCAGCCAAGGTCCCGGGAACACCGGGGAGCTGTTTTTT.

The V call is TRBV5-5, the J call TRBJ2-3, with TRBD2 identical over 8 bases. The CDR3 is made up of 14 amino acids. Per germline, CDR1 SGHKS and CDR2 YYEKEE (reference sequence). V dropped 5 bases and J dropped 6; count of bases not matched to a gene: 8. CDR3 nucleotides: TGTGCCAGCAGGACCACCCGGGGGGGTGATACGCAGTATTTT. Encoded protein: CASRTTRGGDTQYF.

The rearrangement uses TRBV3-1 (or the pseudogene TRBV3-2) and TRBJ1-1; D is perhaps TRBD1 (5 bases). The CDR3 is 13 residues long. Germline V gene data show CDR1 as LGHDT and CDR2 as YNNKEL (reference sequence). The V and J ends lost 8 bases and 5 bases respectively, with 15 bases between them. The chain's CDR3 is CASSPGSWTEAFF. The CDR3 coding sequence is TGTGCCAGCTCACCAGGGTCGTGGACTGAAGCTTTCTTT.

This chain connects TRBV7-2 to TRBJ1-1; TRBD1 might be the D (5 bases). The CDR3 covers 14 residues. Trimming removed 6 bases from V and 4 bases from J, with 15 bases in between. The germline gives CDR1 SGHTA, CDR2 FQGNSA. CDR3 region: CASRNRRGTTEAFF. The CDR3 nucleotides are TGTGCCAGCAGAAACAGGCGGGGTACCACTGAAGCTTTCTTT.

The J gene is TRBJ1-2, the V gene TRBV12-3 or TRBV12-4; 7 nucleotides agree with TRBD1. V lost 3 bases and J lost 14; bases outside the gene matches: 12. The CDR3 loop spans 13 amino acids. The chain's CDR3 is CASSFATHRGGTF. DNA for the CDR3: TGTGCCAGCAGTTTCGCCACCCACAGGGGTGGGACCTTC.

CDR3 protein: CASSVGSGGIYEQYF. Written as DNA, the CDR3 is TGTGCCAGCAGCGTTGGTAGCGGGGGGATCTACGAGCAGTACTTC. This chain connects TRBV9 to TRBJ2-7; 10 nucleotides align to TRBD2. The junction had 5 bases not matched to a gene; V was cut back by 2 bases and J by 3 bases. This CDR3 spans 15 amino acids. Germline V gene sequence: CDR1 SGDLS, CDR2 YYNGEE.

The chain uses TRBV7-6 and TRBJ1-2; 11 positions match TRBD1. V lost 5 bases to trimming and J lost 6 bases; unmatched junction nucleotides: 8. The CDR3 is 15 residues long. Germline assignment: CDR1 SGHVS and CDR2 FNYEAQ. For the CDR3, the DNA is TGTGCCAGCAGCAAAAGACAGGGACAGGGGGATGGCTACACCTTC. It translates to CASSKRQGQGDGYTF. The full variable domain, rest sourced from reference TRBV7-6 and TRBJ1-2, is GAGVSQSPRYKVTKRGQDVALRCDPISGHVSLYWYRQALGQGPEFLTYFNYEAQQDKSGLPNDRFSAERPEGSISTLTIQRTEQRDSAMYRCASSKRQGQGDGYTFGSGTRLTVV.

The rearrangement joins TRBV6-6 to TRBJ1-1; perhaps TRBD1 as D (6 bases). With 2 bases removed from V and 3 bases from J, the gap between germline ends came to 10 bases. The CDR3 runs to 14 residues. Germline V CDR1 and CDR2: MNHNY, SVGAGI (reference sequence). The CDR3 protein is CASSYQQGDTEAFF. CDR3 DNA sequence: TGTGCCAGCAGTTACCAACAGGGAGACACTGAAGCTTTCTTT.

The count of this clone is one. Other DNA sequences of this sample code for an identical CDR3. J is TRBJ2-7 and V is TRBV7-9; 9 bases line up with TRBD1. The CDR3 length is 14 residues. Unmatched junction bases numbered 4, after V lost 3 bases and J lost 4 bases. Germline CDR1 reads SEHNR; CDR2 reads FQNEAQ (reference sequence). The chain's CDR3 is CASSFGTGSYEQYF. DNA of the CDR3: TGTGCCAGCAGCTTCGGGACAGGGTCATACGAGCAGTACTTC.

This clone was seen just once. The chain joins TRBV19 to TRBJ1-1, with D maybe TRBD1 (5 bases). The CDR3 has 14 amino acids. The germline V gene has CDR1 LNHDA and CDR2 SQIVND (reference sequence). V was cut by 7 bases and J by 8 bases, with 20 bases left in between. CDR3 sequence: CASTQVSPGLEAFF. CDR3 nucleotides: TGTGCCAGTACCCAAGTCTCCCCGGGACTCGAAGCTTTCTTT.

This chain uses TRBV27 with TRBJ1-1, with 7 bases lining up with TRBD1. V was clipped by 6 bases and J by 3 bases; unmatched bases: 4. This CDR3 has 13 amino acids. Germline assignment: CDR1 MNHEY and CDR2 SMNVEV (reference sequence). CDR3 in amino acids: CASRRQGDTEAFF. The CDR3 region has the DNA TGTGCCAGCAGACGACAGGGTGACACTGAAGCTTTCTTT.

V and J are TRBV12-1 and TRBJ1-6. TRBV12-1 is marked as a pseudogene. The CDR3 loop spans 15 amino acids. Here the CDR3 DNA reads TGTGCCAGCAGCATCCCATGCGGGATACGGTCACCCCTCCACTTT. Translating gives CASSIPCGIRSPLHF.

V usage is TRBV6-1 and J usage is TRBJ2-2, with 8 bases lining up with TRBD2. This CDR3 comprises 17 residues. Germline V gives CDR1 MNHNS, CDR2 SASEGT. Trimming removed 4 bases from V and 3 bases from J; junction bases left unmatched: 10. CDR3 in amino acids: CASSGLPGGPDTGELFF. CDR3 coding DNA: TGTGCCAGCAGTGGACTGCCGGGGGGGCCGGACACCGGGGAGCTGTTTTTT.

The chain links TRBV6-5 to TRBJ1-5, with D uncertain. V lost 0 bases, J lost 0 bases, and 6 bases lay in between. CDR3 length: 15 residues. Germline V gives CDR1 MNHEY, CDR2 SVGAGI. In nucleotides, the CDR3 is TGTGCCAGCAGTTACTCGAGTGATAGCAATCAGCCCCAGCATTTT. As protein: CASSYSSDSNQPQHF.

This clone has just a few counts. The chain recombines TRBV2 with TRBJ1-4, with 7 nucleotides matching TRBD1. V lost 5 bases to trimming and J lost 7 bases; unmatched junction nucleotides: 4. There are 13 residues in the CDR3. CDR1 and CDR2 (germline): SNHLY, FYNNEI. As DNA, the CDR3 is TGTGCCAGCAGTTACGACAGGGTTGAAAAACTGTTTTTT. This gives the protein CASSYDRVEKLFF.